What follows are 27 T cell receptor beta chains derived from one specimen sequenced in a study of response to subunit inactivated influenza vaccine. One entry per CDR3 protein, called by TCRdb with MiXCR from the RT-PCR reads. This table has hundreds of thousands of distinct CDR3 sequences, approximately 13% appearing once. The sample here was PBMCs from blood, taken less than 15 days before vaccination. These receptor sequences come from a man in his forties or fifties who received an inactivated influenza vaccine.

In its sample, this clonotype was seen many times. The rearrangement links TRBV7-2 to TRBJ1-2; D gene uncertain. The CDR3 length is 14 residues. The V gene's germline CDR1 is SGHTA and CDR2 FQGNSA. Trimming took off 0 bases at V and 2 bases at J, with 7 bases between the two ends. The CDR3 protein is CASSLAVGNYGYTF. CDR3 DNA sequence: TGTGCCAGCAGCTTAGCCGTCGGGAACTATGGCTACACCTTC.

The J gene is TRBJ2-3, the V gene TRBV2; D is unresolved. CDR1 is SNHLY, CDR2 FYNNEI, per germline. The CDR3 contains 16 residues. The germline V and J ends were trimmed by 2 bases and 3 bases, with 15 bases remaining between them. The CDR3 spells CASSEYGRIKTDTQYF. The CDR3 nucleotides are TGTGCCAGCAGTGAATATGGCAGAATCAAAACAGATACGCAGTATTTT.

The V gene is TRBV5-1, the J gene TRBJ2-2; 9 nucleotides match TRBD2. Germline V gives CDR1 SGHRS, CDR2 YFSETQ. V trimming: 4 bases; J trimming: 0 bases; junction bases outside the gene matches: 4. CDR3 length: 16 amino acids. In nucleotides, the CDR3 is TGCGCCAGCAGCCCGGGACTAGCTTCGAACACCGGGGAGCTGTTTTTT. This codes for CASSPGLASNTGELFF.

The V and J genes are TRBV12-3 or TRBV12-4 and TRBJ2-3, with 8 bases that match TRBD2. V lost 6 bases, J lost 3 bases, and 2 bases stayed unmatched. The CDR3 covers 13 residues. The chain's CDR3 is CASRQRETDTQYF. The DNA for the CDR3 is TGTGCCAGCAGACAGCGGGAGACAGATACGCAGTATTTT.

The V and J genes are TRBV10-2 and TRBJ1-2; 7 bases map to TRBD1. CDR1 is WSHSY, CDR2 SAAADI, per germline. The CDR3 runs 12 residues. Trimming took 8 bases from V and 6 from J; bases not matched to a gene: 6. The CDR3 spells CASSRQGNGYTF. The DNA of the CDR3 is TGCGCCAGCTCAAGACAGGGAAATGGCTACACCTTC.

This clonotype was recorded many times. The rearrangement joins TRBV7-8 to TRBJ2-5; no firm D call. Trimming removed 2 bases at V and 3 bases at J, with 13 bases between. In germline, CDR1 is SGHVS, CDR2 FQNEAQ. The CDR3 consists of 15 residues. CDR3 protein: CASSLSGWPEETQYF. In nucleotides, the CDR3 is TGTGCCAGCAGCTTATCGGGCTGGCCAGAAGAGACCCAGTACTTC.

This sequence joins TRBV7-2 and TRBJ2-1, with a tentative D call TRBD2 (5 bases). Per germline, CDR1 SGHTA and CDR2 FQGNSA. The CDR3 totals 11 residues. The V end lost 5 bases, the J end lost 14 bases, and 13 bases lay between the germline ends. This CDR3 is CASSRDSVEFF. The CDR3 region has the DNA TGTGCCAGCAGCCGGGATTCGGTCGAGTTCTTC. Looking up the rest from reference TRBV7-2 and TRBJ2-1 gives the full variable domain: GAGVSQSPSNKVTEKGKDVELRCDPISGHTALYWYRQSLGQGLEFLIYFQGNSAPDKSGLPSDRFSAERTGGSVSTLTIQRTQQEDSAVYLCASSRDSVEFFGPGTRLTVL.

This clonotype was seen ten or more times. The chain carries TRBV30 and TRBJ2-3, with TRBD2 matching 9 bases. Germline CDR1 reads GTSNPN; CDR2 reads SVGIG (reference sequence). V shed 2 bases and J 1 base; nucleotides not matched to a gene: 7. The CDR3 is made up of 16 amino acids. The CDR3 protein is CAWSWGLAVGTDTQYF. The CDR3 nucleotides read TGTGCCTGGAGTTGGGGACTAGCCGTTGGCACAGATACGCAGTATTTT.

The chain has TRBV12-3 or TRBV12-4 and TRBJ2-7; 10 bases fit TRBD2. V dropped 3 bases and J dropped 3; count of bases not matched to a gene: 5. This CDR3 spans 15 amino acids. DNA of the CDR3: TGTGCCAGCAGTTTTACTAGCGGGAATCGCTACGAGCAGTACTTC. Translating gives CASSFTSGNRYEQYF.

This clonotype appeared many times. The chain couples TRBV28 to TRBJ1-1; D call uncertain. CDR1 is MDHEN, CDR2 SYDVKM, per germline. This CDR3 comprises 13 residues. Trimming removed 5 bases from V and 8 bases from J, with 15 bases in between. The CDR3 is CASSPGLEIEAFF. The CDR3 nucleotides read TGTGCCAGCAGTCCAGGACTCGAGATCGAAGCTTTCTTT.

This clonotype was seen a few times. This chain links TRBV7-9 with TRBJ1-1; D is undetermined. CDR1 is SEHNR and CDR2 is FQNEAQ in the germline V gene (reference sequence). The CDR3 has 14 amino acids. V shed 5 bases and J shed 1 base, with 11 bases lying between them. The CDR3 sequence: CASSVLSKNTEAFF. In DNA form, the CDR3 reads TGTGCCAGCAGCGTACTCAGTAAGAACACTGAAGCTTTCTTT.

This clonotype showed up many times. The CDR3 DNA is TGCGCCAGCAGCCCCCGAACAGGGAACACCGGGGAGCTGTTTTTT. It specifies CASSPRTGNTGELFF. The rearrangement uses TRBV5-1 and TRBJ2-2; weak D call: TRBD1 (5 bases). This CDR3 spans 15 amino acids. Per the germline V gene, CDR1 is SGHRS and CDR2 is YFSETQ. With 4 bases removed from V and 1 base from J, the gap between germline ends came to 11 bases.

This clonotype has a count of ten or more. This chain joins TRBV29-1 and TRBJ2-5; D not certain. Trimming cost V 1 base and J 7 bases, with 7 bases left between them. The CDR3 totals 11 residues. Germline CDR1 SQVTM, CDR2 ANQGSEA. CDR3: CSVEGIRTQYF. Here the CDR3 DNA reads TGCAGCGTTGAAGGAATAAGGACCCAGTACTTC.

This clonotype was observed a single time. The chain joins TRBV12-3 or TRBV12-4 to TRBJ2-3; no definite D call. The CDR3 loop spans 17 amino acids. The V gene lost 8 bases and the J gene lost 0 bases, with 21 bases spanning the gap. CDR3 region: CASCGGTSSPSTDTQYF. CDR3 coding DNA: TGTGCCAGCTGCGGCGGAACTTCCTCCCCGAGCACAGATACGCAGTATTTT.

This clonotype was observed a few times. This chain links TRBV10-3 with TRBJ2-3; 13 bases are a match to TRBD2. Germline values: CDR1 ENHRY, CDR2 SYGVKD. The CDR3 totals 14 residues. The J segment lost 7 bases and the V segment lost 7 bases, leaving 5 bases of the junction unmatched. The CDR3, as DNA: TGTGCCATCACGACTAGCGGGGGGACTAATACGCAGTATTTT. It yields the protein CAITTSGGTNTQYF.

This rearrangement joins TRBV10-1 to TRBJ2-1; TRBD1 aligns across 8 bases. CDR1 is WNHNN and CDR2 is SYGVQD in the germline V gene (reference sequence). This CDR3 has 14 residues. With 3 bases clipped from V and 12 bases from J, the junction kept 10 bases outside the gene matches. CDR3 bases: TGCGCCAGCAGTGATCGGGGTTTCGGACAGGGGCAGTTCTTC. Protein product: CASSDRGFGQGQFF.

The gene calls are TRBV20-1 and TRBJ2-7; 9 positions agree with TRBD1. CDR3 length equals 13 residues. The V segment lost 7 bases and the J segment 4 bases; nucleotides outside the gene matches: 8. Germline loops: CDR1 DFQATT, CDR2 SNEGSKA (reference sequence). The CDR3 loop is CSGMGTGKYEQYF. The CDR3 DNA reads TGCAGTGGGATGGGGACAGGGAAATACGAGCAGTACTTC.

The rearrangement joins TRBV9 to TRBJ2-5; TRBD1 matches 7 bases. From germline, CDR1 is SGDLS and CDR2 YYNGEE. CDR3 length: 14 residues. The V segment lost 4 bases and the J segment 7 bases; nucleotides outside the gene matches: 10. In DNA, the CDR3 is TGTGCCAGCAGCTTAGACAGGGTTCCTAGGACCCAGTACTTC. Its protein is CASSLDRVPRTQYF.

A few counts support this clonotype. The chain has TRBV15 and TRBJ2-3, with 10 bases aligning to TRBD2. CDR3 size: 18 residues. Germline CDR1 LNHNV, CDR2 YYDKDF (reference sequence). The trim removed 5 bases at V and 3 bases at J, leaving 14 bases unmatched. The CDR3 sequence: CATSERRAGGPDTDTQYF. The CDR3 bases are TGTGCCACCAGCGAACGGCGAGCGGGGGGGCCTGATACAGATACGCAGTATTTT.

This sequence joins TRBV2 and TRBJ2-5; no definite D call. This CDR3 region has 15 residues. Germline-derived CDR1 and CDR2 are SNHLY and FYNNEI. Trimming left V 4 bases short and J 2 bases short, with 14 bases between. CDR3 bases: TGTGCCAGCAGTGGTGTAGCAGGTCAGCAAGAGACCCAGTACTTC. Amino acid sequence: CASSGVAGQQETQYF.

This clonotype has a handful of counts. The chain joins TRBV9 to TRBJ2-3; 12 nucleotides align to TRBD2. CDR3 length: 18 amino acids. V lost 2 bases to trimming and J lost 2 bases; unmatched junction nucleotides: 9. The germline gives CDR1 SGDLS, CDR2 YYNGEE. The CDR3 spells CASSVGLAGLRVTDTQYF. The CDR3 DNA sequence: TGTGCCAGCAGCGTGGGACTAGCGGGCTTAAGGGTCACAGATACGCAGTATTTT. The full variable domain, rest sourced from reference TRBV9 and TRBJ2-3, is DSGVTQTPKHLITATGQRVTLRCSPRSGDLSVYWYQQSLDQGLQFLIQYYNGEERAKGNILERFSAQQFPDLHSELNLSSLELGDSALYFCASSVGLAGLRVTDTQYFGPGTRLTVL.

This clonotype was counted many times. The chain carries TRBV6-5 and TRBJ2-7, with 7 bases matching TRBD1. The V segment lost 1 base and the J segment 4 bases; nucleotides outside the gene matches: 1. The germline V gene has CDR1 MNHEY and CDR2 SVGAGI. This CDR3 comprises 13 residues. The CDR3 loop is CASSYFRGYEQYF. Written as DNA, the CDR3 is TGTGCCAGCAGTTACTTCAGGGGGTACGAGCAGTACTTC.

This clonotype was observed a handful of times. The chain carries TRBV28 and TRBJ2-1; TRBD2 matches at 7 bases. The CDR3 covers 17 residues. Germline CDR1 and CDR2: MDHEN and SYDVKM. The ends lost 0 bases at V and 1 base at J; junction bases unmatched: 6. The CDR3 sequence is CASSLWGSGMSYNEQFF. The CDR3 DNA sequence: TGTGCCAGCAGTTTATGGGGGAGCGGGATGTCCTACAATGAGCAGTTCTTC.

This clonotype was seen only a few times. V and J are TRBV5-1 and TRBJ1-4; a possible D gene is TRBD1 (5 bases). CDR1 and CDR2 (germline): SGHRS, YFSETQ. The CDR3 is 12 amino acids. V shed 3 bases and J shed 5 bases, with 5 bases lying between them. For the CDR3, the DNA is TGCGCCAGCAGCTCAGGGAATGAAAAACTGTTTTTT. Amino acid sequence: CASSSGNEKLFF.

The genes are TRBV27 and TRBJ2-5; D not certain. This CDR3 contains 13 residues. Trimming stripped 3 bases from V and 5 bases from J, with 10 bases between. Germline loops: CDR1 MNHEY, CDR2 SMNVEV (reference sequence). The CDR3 protein is CASSFDGAETQYF. CDR3 bases: TGTGCCAGCAGTTTTGATGGCGCGGAGACCCAGTACTTC.

This clonotype was found once. The chain recombines TRBV11-2 with TRBJ2-3, with 10 bases fitting TRBD2. Germline lookup yields CDR1 SGHAT and CDR2 FQNNGV. The CDR3 loop spans 19 amino acids. The V and J ends lost 2 bases and 2 bases, in that order; junction bases with no gene match: 13. CDR3 bases: TGTGCCAGCAGCTTAAGACGGGCATTAGCGGGAGGCGTCACAGATACGCAGTATTTT. Its translation: CASSLRRALAGGVTDTQYF.

This clonotype has just a few counts. The chain carries TRBV12-3 or TRBV12-4 and TRBJ1-5; the match to TRBD1 covers 7 bases. This CDR3 contains 15 residues. The V segment lost 5 bases and the J segment 3 bases; nucleotides outside the gene matches: 7. CDR3 protein: CASSPGTANNQPQHF. The CDR3, as DNA: TGTGCCAGCAGTCCCGGGACAGCAAACAATCAGCCCCAGCATTTT.